The next 2 T cell receptor beta chains were all read from a single sample in a study of identical twins. TCRdb re-analysed the 5' RACE reads in MiXCR, keeping a single row per CDR3 protein. This table has about 220,000 distinct CDR3 sequences, 7.5% appearing once. This sample also belongs to another study, concerning yellow fever vaccine responses in identical twins.

Sequences were obtained from CD8+ T cells sorted from blood. These TCRs come from a young woman in good health.

This clonotype occurred many times. This chain joins TRBV15 and TRBJ2-1, with D hard to call. Looked up from germline, CDR1 is LNHNV and CDR2 is YYDKDF (reference sequence). The V end was cut by 7 bases, the J end by 8 bases, with 9 bases between. CDR3 length: 11 residues. CDR3 residues: CATKGLDEQFF. In DNA form, the CDR3 reads TGTGCCACCAAGGGTTTGGATGAGCAGTTCTTC.

This rearrangement joins TRBV28 to TRBJ2-7, with 13 bases lining up with TRBD2. Germline V gene sequence: CDR1 MDHEN, CDR2 SYDVKM. The V segment lost 5 bases and the J segment 3 bases; nucleotides outside the gene matches: 4. The CDR3 is 15 amino acids. The chain's CDR3 is CASSPTSGRFYEQYF. The CDR3 DNA reads TGTGCCAGCAGTCCGACTAGCGGGAGGTTCTACGAGCAGTACTTC.